The 10 T cell receptor beta chains given below trace back to one sample, sequenced in a study of identical twins' blood T cells. TCRdb called the 5' RACE reads again in MiXCR, with one record for every CDR3 protein. The data hold a few hundred thousand distinct CDR3 sequences, with roughly 31% observed a single time. Sequences were obtained from PBMCs. The receptors derive from a woman between 18 and 49 years old in good health.

This clonotype was found a few times. This chain connects TRBV20-1 to TRBJ1-1; 8 positions match TRBD1. V shed 7 bases, J shed 1 base, and the junction held 5 bases outside the gene matches. This CDR3 is 13 amino acids long. Germline V gene lookup returns CDR1 DFQATT and CDR2 SNEGSKA (reference sequence). In DNA, the CDR3 is TGCAGTGGCAGGGGGCTAAGGAACACTGAAGCTTTCTTT. Amino acids: CSGRGLRNTEAFF.

This clonotype was seen more than once but under ten times. This chain uses TRBV20-1 with TRBJ2-7; 7 bases map to TRBD1. The CDR3 length is 15 residues. V gave up 2 bases and J gave up 0 bases; unmatched junction bases: 7. Germline CDR1 is DFQATT and CDR2 is SNEGSKA (reference sequence). For the CDR3, the DNA is TGCAGTGCTAGACAGGGGGTTTCCCACTCCTACGAGCAGTACTTC. It codes for CSARQGVSHSYEQYF.

The chain combines TRBV7-9 with TRBJ2-3; D unresolved. The CDR3 is made up of 13 amino acids. The germline V gene has CDR1 SEHNR and CDR2 FQNEAQ (reference sequence). V was clipped by 3 bases and J by 1 base, with 5 bases between them. CDR3 nucleotides: TGTGCCAGCAGCTTTAAAGGCACAGATACGCAGTATTTT. As protein: CASSFKGTDTQYF. Supplemented by reference TRBV7-9 and TRBJ2-3, the full variable domain reads DTGVSQNPRHKITKRGQNVTFRCDPISEHNRLYWYRQTLGQGPEFLTYFQNEAQLEKSRLLSDRFSAERPKGSFSTLEIQRTEQGDSAMYLCASSFKGTDTQYFGPGTRLTVL.

This sequence joins TRBV7-2 and TRBJ2-2, with D possibly being TRBD2 (5 bases). Germline V CDR1 and CDR2: SGHTA, FQGNSA. The CDR3 consists of 16 residues. V was trimmed by 2 bases and J by 3 bases, leaving 13 bases between them. This CDR3 reads CASSLQRPGYTGELFF. CDR3 nucleotides: TGTGCCAGCAGCTTACAGCGGCCGGGGTACACCGGGGAGCTGTTTTTT. Filled out from reference TRBV7-2 and TRBJ2-2, the complete variable domain reads GAGVSQSPSNKVTEKGKDVELRCDPISGHTALYWYRQSLGQGLEFLIYFQGNSAPDKSGLPSDRFSAERTGGSVSTLTIQRTQQEDSAVYLCASSLQRPGYTGELFFGEGSRLTVL.

The chain combines TRBV3-1 with TRBJ1-4, with D hard to call. Germline lookup yields CDR1 LGHDT and CDR2 YNNKEL (reference sequence). Trimming removed 2 bases from V and 13 bases from J, with 14 bases in between. CDR3 length equals 13 residues. CDR3 loop: CASSQTAEGRLFF. CDR3 sequence (DNA): TGTGCCAGCAGCCAAACCGCGGAAGGTCGACTGTTTTTT. The full variable domain, rest sourced from reference TRBV3-1 and TRBJ1-4, is DTAVSQTPKYLVTQMGNDKSIKCEQNLGHDTMYWYKQDSKKFLKIMFSYNNKELIINETVPNRFSPKSPDKAHLNLHINSLELGDSAVYFCASSQTAEGRLFFGSGTQLSVL.

This clonotype came up many times. V is TRBV5-8 and J is TRBJ1-5; unclear D gene. The CDR3 has 14 amino acids. CDR1 is SGHTS, CDR2 YDEGEE, per germline. Deletions cut 7 bases from V and 3 bases from J, with 14 bases between. The CDR3 reads CASSLFSDNQPQHF. CDR3 bases: TGTGCCAGCTCCCTCTTTTCAGACAATCAGCCCCAGCATTTT.

The chain recombines TRBV15 with TRBJ2-7, with unresolved D. CDR3 length equals 13 residues. Germline loops: CDR1 LNHNV, CDR2 YYDKDF (reference sequence). The V gene lost 2 bases and the J gene lost 5 bases, with 10 bases spanning the gap. The CDR3 nucleotides read TGTGCCACCAGCAGACATGACGCACACGAGCAGTACTTC. Amino acid sequence: CATSRHDAHEQYF.

This clonotype was found many times. The chain combines TRBV19 with TRBJ1-2, with D uncertain. CDR3 length equals 12 residues. Trimming took 3 bases from V and 8 from J, leaving 10 bases between them. The germline gives CDR1 LNHDA, CDR2 SQIVND (reference sequence). DNA for the CDR3: TGTGCCAGTAGTATTTCCGACGTGGGCTACACCTTC. Encoded protein: CASSISDVGYTF.

The genes are TRBV7-9 and TRBJ1-1, with D unresolved. V was cut by 6 bases and J by 4 bases, with 18 bases left in between. Germline values: CDR1 SEHNR, CDR2 FQNEAQ (reference sequence). CDR3 size: 15 residues. CDR3 residues: CASSPKIPVSTEAFF. The DNA for the CDR3 is TGTGCCAGCAGTCCGAAAATCCCGGTGAGCACTGAAGCTTTCTTT.

This clonotype was observed a single time. The rearrangement uses TRBV7-9 and TRBJ1-1; D is ambiguous. Germline CDR1 SEHNR, CDR2 FQNEAQ (reference sequence). CDR3 length: 14 residues. V was trimmed by 1 base and J by 1 base, leaving 7 bases between them. CDR3 DNA: TGTGCCAGCAGCTTAGAATTTTCGAACACTGAAGCTTTCTTT. It yields the protein CASSLEFSNTEAFF.